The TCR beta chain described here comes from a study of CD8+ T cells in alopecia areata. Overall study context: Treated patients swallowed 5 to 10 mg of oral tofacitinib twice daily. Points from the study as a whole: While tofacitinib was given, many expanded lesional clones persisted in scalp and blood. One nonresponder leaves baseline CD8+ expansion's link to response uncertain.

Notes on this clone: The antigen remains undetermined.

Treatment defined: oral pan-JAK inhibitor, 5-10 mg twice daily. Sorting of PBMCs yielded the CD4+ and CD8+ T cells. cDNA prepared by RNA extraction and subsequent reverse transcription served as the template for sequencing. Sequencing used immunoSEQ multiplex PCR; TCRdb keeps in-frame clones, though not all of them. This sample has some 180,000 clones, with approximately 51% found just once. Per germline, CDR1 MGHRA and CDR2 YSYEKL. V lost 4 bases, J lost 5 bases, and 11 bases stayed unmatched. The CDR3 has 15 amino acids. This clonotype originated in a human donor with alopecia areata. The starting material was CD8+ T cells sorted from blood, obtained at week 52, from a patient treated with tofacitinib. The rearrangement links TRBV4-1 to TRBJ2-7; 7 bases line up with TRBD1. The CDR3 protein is CASSLRQGIQHEQYF. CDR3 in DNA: TGCGCCAGCAGCCTTAGACAGGGCATTCAACACGAGCAGTACTTC.